These 7 T cell receptor beta chains originate from one sample sequenced in a study of shared clonotypes between healthy human individuals. The table came from immunoSEQ multiplex PCR; TCRdb's copy has only in-frame clones and leaves some out. The sample includes over a million clones, 70% to 80% seen only once; the top ten take under 0.65%. Material for sequencing was memory CD4+ T cells from PBMCs. Subset denoted: CD45RA-negative fraction. These receptors were taken from a young man in good health. Some clones in this sample may be carry-over from other donors' samples.

Remarks on this clone: The identical CDR3 is also encoded by other nucleotide sequences in the sample. The rearrangement joins TRBV15 to TRBJ2-5; D may be TRBD2 (6 bases). The germline V and J ends were trimmed by 0 bases and 2 bases, with 7 bases remaining between them. The CDR3 consists of 14 residues. Germline V gives CDR1 LNHNV, CDR2 YYDKDF (reference sequence). The CDR3 reads CATSREAGQETQYF. The DNA for the CDR3 is TGTGCCACCAGCAGAGAGGCGGGGCAAGAGACCCAGTACTTC.

This clone was recorded once. This chain uses TRBV5-1 with TRBJ2-7, with 8 bases fitting TRBD2. Germline V gives CDR1 SGHRS, CDR2 YFSETQ. This CDR3 contains 15 residues. The V and J ends lost 0 bases and 1 base, in that order; junction bases with no gene match: 3. In DNA, the CDR3 is TGCGCCAGCAGCTTGGCCGGGGGGGCATCCTACGAGCAGTACTTC. It codes for CASSLAGGASYEQYF.

In this sample, this clone turned up a few times. This chain joins TRBV25-1 and TRBJ1-2; possibly TRBD1 for D (6 bases). V was trimmed by 4 bases and J by 8 bases, leaving 11 bases between them. Germline V CDR1 and CDR2: MGHDK, SYGVNS. The CDR3 loop spans 12 amino acids. In nucleotides, the CDR3 is TGTGCCAGCAGTGGGACACAGGGAGGCTACACCTTC. Protein: CASSGTQGGYTF.

The chain has TRBV7-6 and TRBJ2-2, with 9 positions matching TRBD2. Germline lookup yields CDR1 SGHVS and CDR2 FNYEAQ. The CDR3 contains 18 residues. V was clipped by 5 bases and J by 3 bases; unmatched bases: 13. CDR3 in amino acids: CASSLRGTVAGDTGELFF. The CDR3 DNA sequence: TGTGCCAGCAGCCTCCGGGGAACGGTAGCGGGGGACACCGGGGAGCTGTTTTTT.

Only one count was recorded for this clone. This rearrangement joins TRBV5-1 to TRBJ1-1; 9 bases agree with TRBD1. The junction had 7 bases not matched to a gene; V was cut back by 3 bases and J by 4 bases. There are 15 residues in the CDR3. The germline gives CDR1 SGHRS, CDR2 YFSETQ. The CDR3 is CASSSLTGGGTEAFF. CDR3 sequence (DNA): TGCGCCAGCAGCTCCTTGACAGGGGGAGGCACTGAAGCTTTCTTT.

The chain joins TRBV11-3 to TRBJ2-7, with 7 bases matching TRBD2. CDR1 is SGHNT and CDR2 is YENEEA in the germline V gene. V gave up 1 base and J gave up 1 base; unmatched junction bases: 4. This CDR3 region has 15 residues. The CDR3 nucleotides are TGTGCCAGCAGCTTAGGGGCTAGCGGATCCTACGAGCAGTACTTC. Its protein product is CASSLGASGSYEQYF.

At least ten counts were recorded for this clone. The conserved final phenylalanine or tryptophan is absent from the CDR3, which likely points to a read error. It is unclear where the CDR3 begins or ends on the DNA, so no DNA is shown, and the CDR3 is as TCRdb lists it. The chain uses TRBV5-8 and TRBJ2-7; the D call in the table, TRBD1, was not verified against the DNA. The CDR3 is 13 amino acids long, termini counted. CDR1 and CDR2 from the germline V gene are SGHTS and YDEGEE. The CDR3 reads CASSPGTRQARSH.